This T cell receptor beta chain originates from a study of human T cells and chemical hapten exposure. General study points: Alopecia in the donors means their immune response may deviate from healthy people's.

This clonotype was counted a single time. The antigen is not known. Within the library, unique molecular identifiers were attached to each individual cDNA molecule. MiXCR, applied by TCRdb to the RACE reads, yields one record per CDR3 protein. This table holds about 90,000 distinct CDR3 sequences, about a tenth found once. The time point: patch test 3, about 24 weeks after DPC sensitization. The treatment: therapeutic diphenylcyclopropenone sensitization with weekly scalp DPC. The CDR3 covers 15 residues. Trimming pared 7 bases from V and 3 bases from J, leaving 16 bases between. Germline V CDR1 and CDR2: MDHEN, SYDVKM.

This sequence originates from a woman in her 30s with alopecia areata. Some clones in this sample may be carry-over from other donors' samples. The chain recombines TRBV28 with TRBJ1-5, with D uncertain. The sample here was whole blood, taken in connection with sensitization to the hapten diphenylcyclopropenone (DPC). Written as DNA, the CDR3 is TGTGCCAGCAAGAACCTGGGCCCTTACAATCAGCCCCAGCATTTT. Translated: CASKNLGPYNQPQHF.